This TCR beta chain emerged from a study of blood T cell repertoires in COVID-19. Looked up from germline, CDR1 is MNHEY and CDR2 is SVGEGT. V shed 6 bases and J shed 6 bases, with 15 bases lying between them. This CDR3 contains 14 residues. Generated by immunoSEQ multiplex PCR, the TCRdb table keeps only in-frame clones and is missing some. The table shows fewer than 150,000 clones, with around 85% occurring only once. What was sequenced was peripheral blood. The gene calls are TRBV6-2 or TRBV6-3 and TRBJ1-5, with D possibly matching TRBD1 (6 bases). The sequence was collected from a human donor in a cohort sampled during active COVID-19. CDR3: CASSQTGSGQPQHF. CDR3 coding DNA: TGTGCCAGCAGCCAAACAGGGTCGGGTCAGCCCCAGCATTTT.